Following are 24 T cell receptor beta chains from one sample sequenced in a study of human T cells and chemical hapten exposure. From the RACE reads, TCRdb called clonotypes with MiXCR, one entry per CDR3 protein. The sample shows 95,000 to 150,000 distinct CDR3 sequences, around an eighth of them seen only once. As for time point: pre-sensitization, week 0. Sample treatment: therapeutic diphenylcyclopropenone sensitization with weekly scalp DPC. The material was whole blood, obtained in connection with sensitization to the hapten diphenylcyclopropenone (DPC). The receptors here all came from a woman younger than 35 with alopecia areata. Some clones in this sample may be carry-over from other donors' samples.

V is TRBV5-6 and J is TRBJ1-2; the D is unclear. V was trimmed by 1 base and J by 4 bases, leaving 8 bases between them. The CDR3 consists of 13 residues. Germline V gives CDR1 SGHDT, CDR2 YYEEEE. This CDR3 reads CASSLLGGYGYTF. The CDR3 DNA follows: TGTGCCAGCAGCTTGTTGGGTGGCTATGGCTACACCTTC.

This clonotype showed up many times. The CDR3 nucleotides read TGTGCCAGCAGCTTAACTGGGGGCGGAGAAGGCTACACCTTC. Amino acid sequence: CASSLTGGGEGYTF. The V call is TRBV7-3, the J call TRBJ1-2, with a tentative D call TRBD1 (6 bases). This CDR3 has 14 amino acids. V lost 0 bases and J 8 bases, leaving 13 bases between the germline ends. The V gene's germline CDR1 is SGHTA and CDR2 FQGTGA. The full variable domain, its missing parts supplied by reference TRBV7-3 and TRBJ1-2, is GAGVSQTPSNKVTEKGKYVELRCDPISGHTALYWYRQSLGQGPEFLIYFQGTGAADDSGLPNDRFFAVRPEGSVSTLKIQRTERGDSAVYLCASSLTGGGEGYTFGSGTRLTVV.

The sample holds many counts of this clonotype. The chain carries TRBV11-2 and TRBJ2-1, with 7 bases that match TRBD1. V shed 6 bases and J 3 bases; nucleotides not matched to a gene: 8. Per germline, CDR1 SGHAT and CDR2 FQNNGV. The CDR3 is 15 amino acids. The DNA for the CDR3 is TGTGCCAGCAGACCCGACAGGGCCCGCTACAATGAGCAGTTCTTC. Encoded protein: CASRPDRARYNEQFF.

The chain has TRBV7-9 and TRBJ1-1, with a tentative D call TRBD1 (6 bases). V dropped 1 base and J dropped 3 bases, with 9 bases sitting between them. Germline V lookup: CDR1 SEHNR, CDR2 FQNEAQ (reference sequence). CDR3 length equals 14 residues. The CDR3 loop reads CASSLVRGHTEAFF. In DNA, the CDR3 is TGTGCCAGCAGCTTAGTCCGGGGGCACACTGAAGCTTTCTTT.

This clonotype was counted at least ten times. This sequence joins TRBV28 and TRBJ2-7, with a possible D match to TRBD2 (6 bases). There are 16 residues in the CDR3. The germline V and J ends were trimmed by 3 bases and 2 bases, with 17 bases remaining between them. CDR1 is MDHEN and CDR2 is SYDVKM in the germline V gene. The CDR3 sequence is CASSLSLRGTAYEQYF. Here the CDR3 DNA reads TGTGCCAGCAGTTTGTCCTTGCGGGGAACTGCCTACGAGCAGTACTTC.

This clonotype has only a few counts. The J gene is TRBJ2-1, the V gene TRBV20-1; D may be TRBD2 (7 bases). Trimming cost V 3 bases and J 2 bases, with 11 bases left between them. The CDR3 extends over 14 amino acids. Germline V gene sequence: CDR1 DFQATT, CDR2 SNEGSKA (reference sequence). The CDR3 here is CSASVGGPYNEQFF. As DNA, the CDR3 is TGCAGTGCTAGTGTGGGGGGGCCCTACAATGAGCAGTTCTTC.

This clonotype was detected only a few times. The chain joins TRBV7-2 to TRBJ1-5, with D tentatively TRBD1 (6 bases). CDR3 length equals 15 residues. CDR1 is SGHTA, CDR2 FQGNSA, per germline. The V end was cut by 1 base, the J end by 3 bases, with 10 bases between. The CDR3 DNA follows: TGTGCCAGCAGCTTAGGGGACACCCCCAATCAGCCCCAGCATTTT. It is translated as CASSLGDTPNQPQHF.

The V and J genes are TRBV7-2 and TRBJ2-4, with unresolved D. The CDR3 covers 11 residues. Trimming cost V 2 bases and J 7 bases, with 3 bases left between them. CDR1 and CDR2 from the germline V gene are SGHTA and FQGNSA. The CDR3 nucleotides read TGTGCCAGCAGCTTAAGGAACATTCAGTACTTC. Translating gives CASSLRNIQYF.

This clonotype occurred a few times. The rearrangement uses TRBV20-1 and TRBJ2-5; 8 nucleotides line up with TRBD2. V lost 2 bases and J lost 7; bases outside the gene matches: 18. From germline, CDR1 is DFQATT and CDR2 SNEGSKA (reference sequence). There are 17 residues in the CDR3. DNA of the CDR3: TGCAGTGCTAGACCTTCTTTGGGGGGACTAGGGAGTGGGACCCAGTACTTC. It encodes CSARPSLGGLGSGTQYF.

This clonotype has only a few counts. The J gene is TRBJ1-4, the V gene TRBV30; TRBD1 aligns across 9 bases. The germline V gene has CDR1 GTSNPN and CDR2 SVGIG (reference sequence). CDR3 length equals 15 residues. With 5 bases clipped from V and 6 bases from J, the junction kept 10 bases outside the gene matches. The CDR3: CAWSPPDRGYEKLFF. CDR3 in DNA: TGTGCCTGGTCTCCACCGGACAGGGGTTATGAAAAACTGTTTTTT.

Many counts were recorded for this clonotype. The V gene is TRBV12-3 or TRBV12-4, the J gene TRBJ2-1; TRBD2 agrees at 8 bases. There are 15 residues in the CDR3. V dropped 6 bases and J dropped 11; count of bases not matched to a gene: 15. For the CDR3, the DNA is TGTGCCAGCAGACCCCGGGGTAGCGGGGCCGCTAAGCAGTTCTTC. Its protein is CASRPRGSGAAKQFF.

About this clonotype: This may arise from a read error, as a much more abundant clone is one base away. The chain couples TRBV3-1 to TRBJ2-7; 8 nucleotides line up with TRBD1. CDR3 length equals 15 residues. Per the germline V gene, CDR1 is LGHDT and CDR2 is YNNKEL (reference sequence). CDR3 nucleotide sequence: TGTACCAGCAGCCAAGCGGACAGGGCTGGAGACGAGCAGTACTTC. Amino acid sequence: CTSSQADRAGDEQYF.

V usage is TRBV7-8 and J usage is TRBJ2-1; a weak D match, TRBD1 (7 bases). V was cut by 5 bases and J by 0 bases, with 11 bases left in between. The germline gives CDR1 SGHVS, CDR2 FQNEAQ. CDR3 length: 15 residues. The CDR3 DNA is TGTGCCAGCAGCCAGGGGGGCCGCTCCTACAATGAGCAGTTCTTC. It encodes CASSQGGRSYNEQFF.

A few counts support this clonotype. Here the CDR3 DNA reads TGTGCCAGCAGCGCGGGACAGGGAGACAGCTCCTATAATTCACCCCTCCACTTT. Its protein is CASSAGQGDSSYNSPLHF. The chain uses TRBV13 and TRBJ1-6, with 9 bases matching TRBD1. The V gene end was trimmed by 5 bases and the J gene end by 0 bases; junction bases not matched to a gene: 8. The CDR3 is made up of 18 amino acids. From germline, CDR1 is PRHDT and CDR2 FYEKMQ (reference sequence).

The chain employs TRBV9 and TRBJ2-7; no clear D. Germline V gene data show CDR1 as SGDLS and CDR2 as YYNGEE. V was shortened by 4 bases and J by 3 bases, with 17 bases between the two germline ends. The CDR3 runs to 15 residues. The CDR3 spells CASSPYGPGGYEQYF. CDR3 DNA: TGTGCCAGCAGCCCCTACGGACCAGGCGGCTACGAGCAGTACTTC.

This chain connects TRBV18 to TRBJ2-5; D ambiguous. Germline V gives CDR1 KGHSH, CDR2 LQKENI. V lost 1 base to trimming and J lost 3 bases, with 9 bases between them. The CDR3 extends over 14 amino acids. CDR3 protein: CASSPRSGEETQYF. In DNA form, the CDR3 reads TGTGCCAGCTCACCACGTTCTGGGGAAGAGACCCAGTACTTC.

J is TRBJ2-7 and V is TRBV28, with D perhaps matching TRBD1 or TRBD2 (6 bases each). The CDR3 has 15 amino acids. Per the germline V gene, CDR1 is MDHEN and CDR2 is SYDVKM. V was pared by 2 bases and J by 2 bases, with 13 bases between. The CDR3, as DNA: TGTGCCAGCAGTTTAGGGGGGCGCATAACCTACGAGCAGTACTTC. Encoded protein: CASSLGGRITYEQYF.

This clonotype was observed a handful of times. The CDR3 here is CASSVRQVNQPQHF. Here the CDR3 DNA reads TGTGCCAGCAGTGTGAGGCAAGTGAATCAGCCCCAGCATTTT. The rearrangement links TRBV2 to TRBJ1-5; D not certain. Per germline, CDR1 SNHLY and CDR2 FYNNEI. The ends were cut back, 4 bases at V and 4 bases at J, with 11 bases in the middle. This CDR3 is 14 amino acids long.

The chain recombines TRBV4-1 with TRBJ1-3, with a tentative D call TRBD1 (5 bases). The CDR3 consists of 17 residues. Germline V gene lookup returns CDR1 MGHRA and CDR2 YSYEKL. V was trimmed by 0 bases and J by 2 bases, leaving 14 bases between them. CDR3 sequence: CASSQEGDRVPGNTIYF. In DNA, the CDR3 is TGCGCCAGCAGCCAAGAAGGCGACAGAGTCCCTGGAAACACCATATATTTT.

The chain carries TRBV7-6 and TRBJ2-5; 8 bases are shared with TRBD1. The CDR3 is made up of 14 amino acids. Germline-derived CDR1 and CDR2 are SGHVS and FNYEAQ. The CDR3 sequence is CATPGQVLQETQYF. DNA for the CDR3: TGTGCTACCCCGGGACAGGTTCTCCAAGAGACCCAGTACTTC.

There are a few counts of this clonotype. The chain links TRBV20-1 to TRBJ2-1; TRBD2 agrees at 12 bases. The CDR3 totals 15 residues. Looked up from germline, CDR1 is DFQATT and CDR2 is SNEGSKA (reference sequence). The J segment lost 2 bases and the V segment lost 3 bases, leaving 2 bases of the junction unmatched. The CDR3 nucleotides are TGCAGTGCTAGGCCTAGCGGGGGGGCCTACAATGAGCAGTTCTTC. Its translation: CSARPSGGAYNEQFF.

The chain uses TRBV2 and TRBJ2-7; D remains ambiguous. Germline loops: CDR1 SNHLY, CDR2 FYNNEI. The V end lost 2 bases, the J end lost 0 bases, and 11 bases lay between the germline ends. This CDR3 contains 15 residues. CDR3 DNA sequence: TGTGCCAGCAGTGAAAGAACGCAAAGCTCCTACGAGCAGTACTTC. Protein: CASSERTQSSYEQYF.

Only a few counts were recorded for this clonotype. This chain uses TRBV27 with TRBJ1-1; D gene ambiguous. The CDR3 runs to 14 residues. Germline loops: CDR1 MNHEY, CDR2 SMNVEV (reference sequence). V lost 6 bases and J lost 1, with 12 bases in between. The CDR3 DNA is TGTGCCAGCAGGGCGACGGTCTGGAACACTGAAGCTTTCTTT. This codes for CASRATVWNTEAFF.

This clonotype was counted between two and nine times. V is TRBV25-1 and J is TRBJ1-3; TRBD1 aligns across 7 bases. Germline trimming cut 7 bases from V and 7 bases from J; bases unmatched to any gene: 13. The germline CDR1 and CDR2 sequences are MGHDK and SYGVNS. CDR3 length: 15 residues. This CDR3 reads CASTSPGDSGNTIYF. CDR3 DNA: TGTGCCAGCACTTCCCCCGGGGACAGCGGCAACACCATATATTTT.